Below, 8 T cell receptor beta chains from the same sample are listed, as sequenced in a study of T cell responses to AZD1222 COVID-19 vaccine. TCRdb's copy holds only in-frame clones and misses some; the assay was immunoSEQ multiplex PCR. The sample includes 110,000 or so clones, 85% to 90% of them seen just once. Source: peripheral blood, taken 28 days after the second AZD1222 dose. Receptor source: an adult who received the AZD1222 COVID-19 vaccine.

This sequence joins TRBV25-1 and TRBJ1-4, with 8 positions matching TRBD1. CDR3 length: 16 residues. The ends lost 6 bases at V and 8 bases at J; junction bases unmatched: 14. Germline CDR1 is MGHDK and CDR2 is SYGVNS. The CDR3 reads CASSAFPGGQREKLFF. The CDR3 DNA reads TGTGCCAGCAGCGCCTTCCCAGGGGGCCAAAGGGAAAAACTGTTTTTT.

This chain joins TRBV5-6 and TRBJ2-5; D is undetermined. Per germline, CDR1 SGHDT and CDR2 YYEEEE. V was clipped by 0 bases and J by 2 bases, with 11 bases between them. The CDR3 has 15 amino acids. This CDR3 is CASSLARTSQETQYF. DNA of the CDR3: TGTGCCAGCAGCTTGGCACGGACGAGTCAAGAGACCCAGTACTTC.

As to this clone: The junction and the germline gene differ at one end; a read error may be behind it. The chain recombines TRBV11-3 with TRBJ2-1; 11 bases fit TRBD2. The CDR3 is 16 residues long. The germline CDR1 and CDR2 sequences are SGHNT and YENEEA. The CDR3 loop reads CASSYPGLAAYHEQFF. The CDR3 DNA reads as TGTGCCAGCAGCTACCCGGGACTAGCGGCCTACCATGAGCAGTTCTTC.

The gene calls are TRBV2 and TRBJ1-2; TRBD1 matches 12 bases. This CDR3 contains 18 residues. The germline gives CDR1 SNHLY, CDR2 FYNNEI. The J segment lost 8 bases and the V segment lost 2 bases, leaving 15 bases of the junction unmatched. The CDR3 sequence: CASSELGLHGTGGRGYTF. CDR3 sequence (DNA): TGTGCCAGCAGTGAATTGGGCCTACACGGGACAGGGGGCCGAGGCTACACCTTC.

The chain recombines TRBV7-8 with TRBJ1-1; D remains ambiguous. CDR1 is SGHVS and CDR2 is FQNEAQ in the germline V gene. Trimming cost V 5 bases and J 3 bases, with 22 bases left between them. The CDR3 totals 17 residues. The CDR3 region is CASSPTLLVLRDTEAFF. DNA of the CDR3: TGTGCCAGCAGCCCTACACTCTTGGTCCTCCGAGACACTGAAGCTTTCTTT.

This rearrangement joins TRBV29-1 to TRBJ1-1; no clear D gene. Germline V lookup: CDR1 SQVTM, CDR2 ANQGSEA. The CDR3 runs 13 residues. V dropped 7 bases and J dropped 0 bases, with 12 bases sitting between them. The CDR3 loop is CSASGRMNTEAFF. The DNA of the CDR3 is TGCAGCGCCTCCGGACGGATGAACACTGAAGCTTTCTTT.

The chain is built from TRBV18 and TRBJ2-2; D unclear. V shed 0 bases and J shed 0 bases, with 8 bases lying between them. Germline CDR1 KGHSH, CDR2 LQKENI. CDR3 length: 16 amino acids. The CDR3 coding sequence is TGTGCCAGCTCACCACCTGGTAGGACGAACACCGGGGAGCTGTTTTTT. Protein: CASSPPGRTNTGELFF.

Only one count was recorded for this clone. This sequence joins TRBV5-6 and TRBJ2-3; no definite D call. Germline lookup yields CDR1 SGHDT and CDR2 YYEEEE. The CDR3 totals 13 residues. V lost 4 bases and J 0 bases, leaving 6 bases between the germline ends. CDR3 residues: CASSQTSTDTQYF. The CDR3 DNA is TGTGCCAGCAGCCAGACTAGCACAGATACGCAGTATTTT.